This is a list of T cell receptor beta chains from one sample in a study of shared clonotypes between healthy human individuals. TCRdb's table, derived via immunoSEQ multiplex PCR, lists solely in-frame clones and lacks some. The data show roughly 570,000 clones, 95% to 98% seen once. Source material: naive CD8+ T cells sorted from blood. The source is a man aged 25-45 years in good health. Each CDR3 is given with its conserved first and last residue. A D gene is named only where the DNA matches it firmly. The listing skips clone size in some rows; elsewhere it reads once, few, many or a size class.

NA NA TRBJ1-4 TRBV10-1 CASSESKGKCEKLFF TGCGCCAGCAGTGAGTCGAAAGGTAAATGTGAAAAACTGTTTTTT
NA NA TRBJ2-7 TRBV5-6 CASTSIRGGYEQYF TGTGCCAGCACCTCCATCCGAGGGGGTTACGAGCAGTACTTC
NA NA TRBJ2-7 TRBV30 CAWSVLRPRNYEQYF TGTGCCTGGAGTGTACTGAGACCAAGGAACTACGAGCAGTACTTC
TRBD2 NA TRBJ2-3 TRBV27 CASSLTSGTDTQYF TGTGCCAGCAGCCTGACTAGCGGCACAGATACGCAGTATTTT
NA NA TRBJ1-5 TRBV7-8 CASTTNQPQHF TGTGCCAGCACCACTAATCAGCCCCAGCATTTT
NA NA TRBJ2-4 TRBV7-2 CASSDALGAQGIAKNIQYF TGTGCCAGCAGCGACGCGTTGGGGGCACAGGGTATAGCCAAAAACATTCAGTACTTC
TRBD1 NA TRBJ2-7 TRBV15 CATSGDVDGTGYEQYF TGTGCCACCAGCGGCGACGTTGACGGGACAGGCTACGAGCAGTACTTC
NA NA TRBJ2-1 TRBV4-1 CASSQESGLNADEQFF TGCGCCAGCAGCCAAGAATCCGGCCTCAATGCGGATGAGCAGTTCTTC
TRBD2 NA TRBJ2-3 TRBV9 CASSVVWGGGTDTQYF TGTGCCAGCAGCGTAGTATGGGGAGGGGGCACAGATACGCAGTATTTT
NA NA TRBJ2-1 TRBV11-2 CASSIKLGNEQFF TGTGCCAGCAGCATCAAACTGGGGAATGAGCAGTTCTTC
NA NA TRBJ1-5 TRBV7-9 CASSKTDSNQPQHF TGTGCCAGCAGTAAAACAGATAGCAATCAGCCCCAGCATTTT
TRBD1 NA TRBJ2-1 TRBV5-1 CASSPGTVYNEQFF TGCGCCAGCAGCCCCGGGACAGTTTACAATGAGCAGTTCTTC
NA NA TRBJ2-6 TRBV29-1 CSVEGPRSDSGANVLTF TGCAGCGTTGAAGGACCGCGTAGCGACTCTGGGGCCAACGTCCTGACTTTC
NA NA TRBJ1-5 TRBV27 CASSFKGYSNQPQHF TGTGCCAGCAGTTTTAAGGGATATAGCAATCAGCCCCAGCATTTT
TRBD1 NA TRBJ2-6 TRBV29-1 CSVEEKQGAGGANVLTF TGCAGCGTTGAAGAAAAGCAGGGGGCAGGTGGGGCCAACGTCCTGACTTTC
NA NA TRBJ1-3 TRBV5-1 CASSPDGTSGNTIYF TGCGCCAGCAGCCCGGACGGGACCTCTGGAAACACCATATATTTT
NA few TRBJ2-7 TRBV27 CASSLTGDYEQYF TGTGCCAGCAGTTTAACGGGAGACTACGAGCAGTACTTC
NA NA TRBJ2-5 TRBV29-1 CSVDTGLQETQYF TGCAGCGTTGACACAGGTTTGCAAGAGACCCAGTACTTC
NA NA TRBJ2-5 TRBV18 CASSPLVGGKETQYF TGTGCCAGCTCACCACTGGTCGGAGGGAAAGAGACCCAGTACTTC
NA NA TRBJ2-1 TRBV7-6 CASSLEVAFYNEQFF TGTGCCAGCAGCTTAGAAGTAGCGTTCTACAATGAGCAGTTCTTC
NA NA TRBJ2-4 TRBV7-2 CASSSSRWGEAKNIQYF TGTGCCAGCAGCTCAAGCCGCTGGGGAGAGGCCAAAAACATTCAGTACTTC
NA NA TRBJ2-1 TRBV25-1 CASSDRQGGWEQFF TGTGCCAGCAGTGATCGACAGGGAGGATGGGAGCAGTTCTTC
NA NA TRBJ2-1 TRBV5-5 CASSLVASSYNEQFF TGTGCCAGCAGCTTGGTGGCTAGCTCCTACAATGAGCAGTTCTTC
NA NA TRBJ1-1 TRBV27 CASTWTGGWTEAFF TGTGCCAGCACATGGACGGGGGGCTGGACTGAAGCTTTCTTT
NA NA TRBJ2-1 TRBV7-9 CAAGTYNEQFF TGTGCCGCCGGGACTTACAATGAGCAGTTCTTC
NA NA TRBJ2-7 TRBV5-1 CASSLGLVEINYEQYF TGCGCCAGCAGCTTGGGACTAGTAGAGATAAACTACGAGCAGTACTTC
NA NA TRBJ1-1 TRBV5-4 CASGDGSEAFF TGTGCCAGCGGGGACGGGAGTGAAGCTTTCTTT
NA NA TRBJ2-1 TRBV9 CARSPGRNYNEQFF TGTGCCAGGAGCCCGGGACGGAACTACAATGAGCAGTTCTTC